The rows below give T cell receptor beta chains drawn from one sample of a study of blood T cells in healthy people across ages. TCRdb used MiXCR to reprocess the 5' RACE reads, holding one entry per CDR3 protein. This sample yields about 1.6 million distinct CDR3 sequences, of which about 35% are seen a single time; around 11% belongs to the top ten. The sequenced sample was blood. The receptors shown here come from a woman in her twenties or thirties in good health. The CDR3 runs from the conserved cysteine through the conserved F or W. The D gene is left open where the match is weak.

J	D	V	CDR3
TRBJ1-3	.	TRBV4-2	CASSQEYRNSGNTIYF
TRBJ2-1	.	TRBV20-1	CSARDGMPYEQFF
TRBJ2-3	.	TRBV4-2	CASSQRGGPTDTQYF
TRBJ1-5	TRBD1	TRBV6-1	CASSEIRTGAGVQPQHF
TRBJ1-5	TRBD1	TRBV12-3/TRBV12-4	CASSLYTGGNQPQHF
TRBJ2-7	.	TRBV12-3/TRBV12-4	CASTPWGVSEQYF
TRBJ1-1	.	TRBV30	CAWSVYLDSEAFF
TRBJ2-7	TRBD2	TRBV7-8	CASSLRMGLATFEQYF
TRBJ2-1	TRBD2	TRBV20-1	CSAAPSGDNEQFF
TRBJ1-1	.	TRBV7-8	CASSPQSTANTEAFF
TRBJ1-1	.	TRBV28	CASSSDTLSHTEAFF
TRBJ1-2	.	TRBV6-5	CASSAASGPYGYTF
TRBJ1-1	.	TRBV6-1	CASRESSQRAEAFF
TRBJ1-6	.	TRBV9	CASSVLEGGYNSPLHF
TRBJ1-2	.	TRBV9	CASSASQLLNYGYTF
TRBJ1-1	.	TRBV5-6	CASSLEGLSLGNTEAFF
TRBJ2-6	TRBD1	TRBV7-9	CASSSYRGRSGANVLTF
TRBJ1-4	.	TRBV7-2	CASSLESLTNEKLFF
TRBJ2-7	TRBD1	TRBV5-6	CASSQSVRDSPIYEQYF
TRBJ2-1	.	TRBV4-1	CASSQEAGGSYNEQFF
TRBJ2-1	.	TRBV7-9	CANSLRAEAPYNEQFF
TRBJ2-7	TRBD2	TRBV27	CASSSRTSGMSGEQYF
.	TRBD1	TRBV6-5	CASSYVGQHYNEQYF
TRBJ2-3	.	TRBV6-1	CASSEGANRGLVYF
TRBJ2-5	.	TRBV5-6	CASSLSLRGETQYF
TRBJ2-1	.	TRBV6-1	CASSDGRPYNEQFF
TRBJ2-7	TRBD2	TRBV19	CASSIRGSSNEQYF
TRBJ2-7	TRBD1	TRBV29-1	CSVVYRGLSYEQYF
TRBJ2-7	TRBD1	TRBV7-9	CASSLTGGAGWQYF
TRBJ2-1	.	TRBV5-6	CASILSATYNEQFF
TRBJ2-1	TRBD1	TRBV3-1	CASSQAGTGFTNEQFF
TRBJ1-6	.	TRBV6-2/TRBV6-3	CASKNSYNSPLHF
TRBJ2-7	TRBD1	TRBV2	CASSEWTGFGNEQYF
TRBJ1-1	.	TRBV6-4	CASSKHQDTEAFF
TRBJ2-5	.	TRBV7-9	CASSSMVTGAPETQYF
.	.	TRBV4-1	CASSHPLRSSSHEQYF
TRBJ2-5	TRBD1	TRBV15	CATSRVPDRGLGETQYF
TRBJ1-2	.	TRBV6-1	CASSEASGRNYGYTF
TRBJ2-1	.	TRBV30	CAQSRGNEQFF
TRBJ2-3	.	TRBV9	CASSVVGGPTDTQYF
TRBJ2-1	.	TRBV28	CASRYKERRNEQFF
TRBJ2-7	.	TRBV9	CASSPRLGSYEQYF
TRBJ2-5	TRBD1	TRBV12-3/TRBV12-4	CASSFWDRGETQYF
TRBJ2-7	TRBD2	TRBV5-1	CASSLEGSGSRQYF
TRBJ2-3	.	TRBV5-1	CASSLSRGVDTQYF
TRBJ1-1	TRBD1	TRBV25-1	CASRRGATGGFAEAFF
TRBJ2-1	.	TRBV3-1	CASSPRTLRGNEQFF
TRBJ2-1	TRBD2	TRBV4-2	CASSQGLAGVEQFF
TRBJ1-2	.	TRBV3-1	CASSQDDYGYTF
TRBJ1-1	.	TRBV20-1	CSAGPGSHTEAFF
TRBJ2-3	.	TRBV12-3/TRBV12-4	CASSSYQSVGEDTQYF
TRBJ2-2	.	TRBV21-1	CASSTRDRGLSTGELFF